Presented here are 22 T cell receptor beta chains from one specimen sequenced in a study of graft-versus-host responses after intestinal transplantation (dated by TCRdb to the early 2020s). The library was produced with the immunoSEQ multiplex PCR assay. TCRdb re-hosts the immuneACCESS table, in-frame sequences only. Its copies lack some clones; in the studies checked, an unresolved V gene accounts for under half of them, and the cause for the rest is not known. This sample comprises under 90,000 clones, approximately 92% of them detected only once. The ten largest clones capture approximately 0.64% of the sample. The sample here was PBMCs, taken 98 days after intestinal transplantation. These TCRs come from a human patient who received an intestinal transplant, so some T cells may come from the graft donor.

The CDR3 reads CASSLLGEAEAFF. The CDR3 DNA is TGTGCCAGCAGTTTACTAGGGGAGGCTGAAGCTTTCTTT. This sequence joins TRBV28 and TRBJ1-1, with a weak D call TRBD1 (5 bases). V lost 2 bases and J 6 bases, leaving 10 bases between the germline ends. The CDR3 is 13 residues long. Germline CDR1 is MDHEN and CDR2 is SYDVKM.

The chain links TRBV6-5 to TRBJ1-1; no definite D call. The CDR3 is made up of 13 amino acids. The germline V and J ends were trimmed by 7 bases and 0 bases, with 9 bases remaining between them. Germline V gene data show CDR1 as MNHEY and CDR2 as SVGAGI. The CDR3 region is CASNPDLNTEAFF. CDR3 nucleotide sequence: TGTGCCAGCAATCCGGACTTGAACACTGAAGCTTTCTTT.

The CDR3 here is CASDGRNYGYTF. DNA for the CDR3: TGTGCCAGCGACGGTCGGAACTATGGCTACACCTTC. The chain uses TRBV6-1 and TRBJ1-2; no clear D gene. Germline V CDR1 and CDR2: MNHNS, SASEGT. The CDR3 consists of 12 residues. V was trimmed by 8 bases and J by 2 bases, leaving 9 bases between them.

J is TRBJ2-1 and V is TRBV6-6, with TRBD2 matching over 7 bases. Germline CDR1 is MNHNY and CDR2 is SVGAGI (reference sequence). J was trimmed by 4 bases and V by 2 bases; bases with no gene match: 8. CDR3 length: 16 amino acids. The CDR3 here is CASSYRVTSPYNEQFF. DNA for the CDR3: TGTGCCAGCAGTTACAGGGTGACTAGCCCTTACAATGAGCAGTTCTTC.

Concerning this clone: Other nucleotide sequences in the sample specify the same CDR3. The V and J genes are TRBV11-2 and TRBJ1-2; TRBD1 matches at 7 bases. Germline CDR1 reads SGHAT; CDR2 reads FQNNGV. CDR3 length equals 16 residues. V trimming: 5 bases; J trimming: 5 bases; junction bases outside the gene matches: 14. CDR3 bases: TGTGCCAGCAGCCTGTACAGGGGATCCCACCCATATGGCTACACCTTC. It translates to CASSLYRGSHPYGYTF.

The J gene is TRBJ1-1, the V gene TRBV29-1; no definite D call. The CDR3 loop spans 14 amino acids. The germline V and J ends were trimmed by 3 bases and 4 bases, with 15 bases remaining between them. Looked up from germline, CDR1 is SQVTM and CDR2 is ANQGSEA. The CDR3 nucleotides read TGCAGCGTTGACAGCGGGGTGTGGGGCACTGAAGCTTTCTTT. Its translation: CSVDSGVWGTEAFF.

This chain joins TRBV30 and TRBJ1-4; D might be TRBD1 (6 bases). Deletions cut 0 bases from V and 8 bases from J, with 13 bases between. The CDR3 length is 14 residues. Germline assignment: CDR1 GTSNPN and CDR2 SVGIG (reference sequence). The CDR3 nucleotides read TGTGCCTGGAGTGTACTTGGGGGGCGAGAAAAACTGTTTTTT. Amino acids: CAWSVLGGREKLFF.

V is TRBV6-1 and J is TRBJ2-7; 13 nucleotides align to TRBD2. The CDR3 contains 14 residues. V gave up 8 bases and J gave up 3 bases; unmatched junction bases: 4. Germline V gene data show CDR1 as MNHNS and CDR2 as SASEGT. The CDR3 DNA sequence: TGTGCCAGCGGACTAGCGGGGGCGCACTACGAGCAGTACTTC. This encodes CASGLAGAHYEQYF.

The sample holds one count of this clone. The chain links TRBV14 to TRBJ2-1, with TRBD1 identical over 9 bases. This CDR3 comprises 12 residues. CDR1 and CDR2 (germline): SGHDN, FVKESK. V was pared by 6 bases and J by 8 bases, with 2 bases of the junction left unmatched. The CDR3 protein is CASRRTGDEQFF. CDR3 coding DNA: TGTGCCAGCAGGCGGACAGGGGATGAGCAGTTCTTC.

This rearrangement joins TRBV5-6 to TRBJ2-2; D is possibly TRBD1 (6 bases). This CDR3 comprises 17 residues. Germline loops: CDR1 SGHDT, CDR2 YYEEEE. The V gene lost 0 bases and the J gene lost 3 bases, with 15 bases spanning the gap. CDR3 loop: CASSLALYRVDTGELFF. The DNA of the CDR3 is TGTGCCAGCAGCTTGGCCCTATACAGGGTGGACACCGGGGAGCTGTTTTTT.

This sequence joins TRBV25-1 and TRBJ2-4; 8 bases are a match to TRBD1. Germline CDR1 MGHDK, CDR2 SYGVNS. Trimming at V came to 2 bases and at J to 9 bases, leaving 3 bases not matched to a gene. This CDR3 region has 13 residues. The CDR3, as DNA: TGTGCCAGCAGTGAAGGACAGGGAATCATTCAGTACTTC. This translates into CASSEGQGIIQYF.

This clone appeared a single time. The chain carries TRBV28 and TRBJ1-1, with D unclear. Germline V gene sequence: CDR1 MDHEN, CDR2 SYDVKM. Trimming removed 4 bases from V and 4 bases from J, with 13 bases in between. The CDR3 extends over 14 amino acids. The CDR3 spells CASSWNARGTEAFF. In nucleotides, the CDR3 is TGTGCCAGCAGTTGGAACGCACGGGGCACTGAAGCTTTCTTT.

This rearrangement joins TRBV19 to TRBJ2-1; no reliable D call. This CDR3 region has 16 residues. Trimming pared 2 bases from V and 0 bases from J, leaving 11 bases between. Looked up from germline, CDR1 is LNHDA and CDR2 is SQIVND (reference sequence). This CDR3 reads CASSIWVRSSYNEQFF. CDR3 bases: TGTGCCAGTAGTATATGGGTTAGGAGCTCCTACAATGAGCAGTTCTTC.

V gene TRBV6-5 combines with J gene TRBJ2-7; TRBD2 matches 8 bases. Germline V gene sequence: CDR1 MNHEY, CDR2 SVGAGI. J lost 0 bases, V lost 5 bases, and 3 bases had no gene match. This CDR3 comprises 14 residues. This CDR3 is CASSTGTSSYEQYF. The CDR3 bases are TGTGCCAGCAGTACCGGGACTAGCTCCTACGAGCAGTACTTC.

The V and J genes are TRBV7-2 and TRBJ2-1; D is possibly TRBD2 (5 bases). Germline-derived CDR1 and CDR2 are SGHTA and FQGNSA. Trimming cost V 4 bases and J 0 bases, with 13 bases left between them. The CDR3 runs to 16 residues. The CDR3 DNA follows: TGTGCCAGCAGCTCATGGACTCTATTCTCCTACAATGAGCAGTTCTTC. It yields the protein CASSSWTLFSYNEQFF.

The V gene is TRBV28, the J gene TRBJ2-3; 8 bases fit TRBD2. V lost 8 bases, J lost 1 base, and 11 bases stayed unmatched. The germline V gene has CDR1 MDHEN and CDR2 SYDVKM. CDR3 length: 16 residues. The CDR3 protein is CASFERGTRRTDTQYF. CDR3 DNA sequence: TGTGCCAGCTTTGAGCGGGGGACTAGACGCACAGATACGCAGTATTTT.

The rearrangement uses TRBV2 and TRBJ2-3; maybe TRBD1 (6 bases). Germline CDR1 and CDR2: SNHLY and FYNNEI. Trimming took 3 bases from V and 5 from J, leaving 6 bases between them. This CDR3 has 12 amino acids. This CDR3 is CASSDRGDTQYF. The CDR3 DNA sequence: TGTGCCAGCAGTGACAGGGGAGATACGCAGTATTTT. Using reference TRBV2 and TRBJ2-3 for the parts outside the CDR3, the full variable domain is EPEVTQTPSHQVTQMGQEVILRCVPISNHLYFYWYRQILGQKVEFLVSFYNNEISEKSEIFDDQFSVERPDGSNFTLKIRSTKLEDSAMYFCASSDRGDTQYFGPGTRLTVL.

This chain uses TRBV11-2 with TRBJ2-5, with 8 bases fitting TRBD1. The germline V gene encodes CDR1 SGHAT and CDR2 FQNNGV. After removal of 0 bases from V and 4 bases from J, the junction contained 1 base not matched to a gene. This CDR3 has 14 residues. The CDR3 DNA sequence: TGTGCCAGCAGCTTAGAGGGGACAGGAGAGACCCAGTACTTC. Residues: CASSLEGTGETQYF. The whole variable domain, filled in from reference TRBV11-2 and TRBJ2-5, reads EAGVAQSPRYKIIEKRQSVAFWCNPISGHATLYWYQQILGQGPKLLIQFQNNGVVDDSQLPKDRFSAERLKGVDSTLKIQPAKLEDSAVYLCASSLEGTGETQYFGPGTRLLVL.

The chain couples TRBV4-1 to TRBJ2-1; tentative D call: TRBD2 (5 bases). The length of the CDR3 is 16 residues. Germline V gene data show CDR1 as MGHRA and CDR2 as YSYEKL. With 4 bases removed from V and 0 bases from J, the gap between germline ends came to 13 bases. CDR3 amino acids: CASSPQAESSYNEQFF. The CDR3 DNA is TGCGCCAGCAGCCCTCAAGCGGAAAGCTCCTACAATGAGCAGTTCTTC.

This clone was found once. J is TRBJ2-2 and V is TRBV7-6; 10 bases are a match to TRBD2. Losses at the gene ends were 5 bases for V and 8 bases for J; bases not matched to a gene: 14. Germline CDR1 SGHVS, CDR2 FNYEAQ. This CDR3 spans 17 amino acids. The DNA of the CDR3 is TGTGCCAGCAGCCTCAGCCCCCGAGCGGGAGGGCCTGGGGAGCTGTTTTTT. Its translation is CASSLSPRAGGPGELFF.

This clone was detected once. CDR3 region: CASSLGPSGRAWRTQYF. The CDR3 bases are TGTGCCAGCAGCTTAGGTCCTAGCGGGAGGGCCTGGAGGACCCAGTACTTC. The rearrangement uses TRBV7-9 and TRBJ2-5; 12 bases are shared with TRBD2. The CDR3 spans 17 residues. V lost 1 base and J lost 7; bases outside the gene matches: 10. Germline CDR1 SEHNR, CDR2 FQNEAQ (reference sequence).

The CDR3 protein is CATSRDMVDNFNEKLFF. The CDR3 DNA is TGTGCCACCAGCAGAGATATGGTGGACAACTTTAATGAAAAACTGTTTTTT. The V and J genes are TRBV15 and TRBJ1-4, with a weak D call TRBD1 (5 bases). The CDR3 is 17 amino acids. Trimming shortened V by 0 bases and J by 4 bases, and 15 bases separated the two germline ends. Per germline, CDR1 LNHNV and CDR2 YYDKDF (reference sequence).